The 14 T cell receptor beta chains in this list originate from one sample, sequenced in a study of identical twins (dated by TCRdb to the mid-2010s). Libraries were made using 5' RACE. Sequenced using an Illumina HiSeq 2000. The raw public reads went through TCRdb reprocessing: fastp at Q25, MiXCR clone calling, in-frame beta chains kept. Each CDR3 protein appears once, grouped with its most common genes and DNA. This sample is represented by 550,000 to 700,000 distinct CDR3 sequences; approximately 22% of them were singletons. Of the sample, about 4.5% is held by the ten largest clones. This same sample was also taken into another study, of T cells expressing NK-cell markers.

Specimen: PBMCs. The receptor set was obtained from a young woman in good health.

The CDR3 DNA follows: TGCATCGGGTCCCAGGGTCCGGGCCACGAGCAGTACTTC. This gives the protein CIGSQGPGHEQYF. The chain recombines TRBV20-1 with TRBJ2-7, with D perhaps TRBD1 (5 bases). The CDR3 runs to 13 residues. The germline V gene encodes CDR1 DFQATT and CDR2 SNEGSKA (reference sequence).

Only a few counts were recorded for this clonotype. This chain uses TRBV6-2 or TRBV6-3 with TRBJ2-1; TRBD2 might be the D (6 bases). The CDR3 loop spans 14 amino acids. Trimming removed 3 bases from V and 7 bases from J, with 13 bases in between. From germline, CDR1 is MNHEY and CDR2 SVGEGT. The DNA of the CDR3 is TGTGCCAGCAGTTATTGGACTACGGGAAATGAGCAGTTCTTC. Protein: CASSYWTTGNEQFF.

This clonotype was picked up a small number of times. CDR3 nucleotides: TGCGCCAGCAGCCCCGAGGGATCCCGCCAAGAGACCCAGTACTTC. This codes for CASSPEGSRQETQYF. The rearrangement links TRBV5-1 to TRBJ2-5; weak D call: TRBD2 (5 bases). Germline assignment: CDR1 SGHRS and CDR2 YFSETQ. The CDR3 is made up of 15 amino acids. The germline V and J ends were trimmed by 4 bases and 1 base, with 14 bases remaining between them.

V is TRBV11-2 and J is TRBJ2-3; 9 nucleotides match TRBD2. Germline trimming cut 3 bases from V and 7 bases from J; bases unmatched to any gene: 8. Germline assignment: CDR1 SGHAT and CDR2 FQNNGV. The CDR3 has 15 residues. CDR3 bases: TGTGCCAGCAGCTTCGGGTTAGCGGGGGAGTATACGCAGTATTTT. As protein: CASSFGLAGEYTQYF.

This clonotype was counted a few times. The CDR3, as DNA: TGTGCCAGCAGCCTGACTCAGGGGGAGCCCCAGCATTTT. Its translation: CASSLTQGEPQHF. The chain employs TRBV5-6 and TRBJ1-5; the match to TRBD1 covers 7 bases. J was trimmed by 8 bases and V by 4 bases; bases with no gene match: 6. The CDR3 spans 13 residues. Germline V lookup: CDR1 SGHDT, CDR2 YYEEEE.

This chain uses TRBV20-1 with TRBJ2-1, with D unclear. Germline CDR1 and CDR2: DFQATT and SNEGSKA (reference sequence). This CDR3 region has 13 residues. The germline V and J ends were trimmed by 2 bases and 7 bases, with 12 bases remaining between them. The CDR3 spells CSARRATPNEQFF. CDR3 coding DNA: TGCAGTGCTAGACGGGCTACTCCGAATGAGCAGTTCTTC.

The chain couples TRBV12-3 or TRBV12-4 to TRBJ2-1; weak D call: TRBD2 (5 bases). This CDR3 is built from 11 residues. Trimming pared 6 bases from V and 15 bases from J, leaving 15 bases between. CDR3 protein: CASSQGLKGFF. The CDR3 bases are TGTGCCAGCAGCCAAGGACTCAAGGGGTTCTTC.

This clonotype showed up just a few times. The gene calls are TRBV20-1 and TRBJ2-1; 11 bases agree with TRBD2. The junction had 12 bases not matched to a gene; V was cut back by 5 bases and J by 9 bases. The CDR3 is made up of 15 amino acids. CDR1 is DFQATT and CDR2 is SNEGSKA in the germline V gene (reference sequence). In DNA form, the CDR3 reads TGCAGTGCTGCGGGACTAGCGGAGGGGAGGGGTGAGCAGTTCTTC. Translation: CSAAGLAEGRGEQFF.

This clonotype has a count of ten or more. The gene calls are TRBV7-8 and TRBJ2-1; D is ambiguous. The CDR3 spans 14 residues. Trimming cost V 2 bases and J 7 bases, with 12 bases left between them. Germline CDR1 reads SGHVS; CDR2 reads FQNEAQ. The CDR3: CASSLSPNPNEQFF. The CDR3 bases are TGTGCCAGCAGCTTAAGTCCCAACCCAAATGAGCAGTTCTTC.

This clonotype was seen more than once but under ten times. The rearrangement joins TRBV12-3 or TRBV12-4 to TRBJ1-1; no definite D call. Trimming cost V 4 bases and J 2 bases, with 8 bases left between them. The CDR3 loop spans 13 amino acids. CDR3 protein: CASSSAGNTEAFF. The DNA for the CDR3 is TGTGCCAGCAGTTCCGCGGGAAACACTGAAGCTTTCTTT.

The table lists this clonotype with a few counts. The chain recombines TRBV6-1 with TRBJ2-7; a possible D gene is TRBD2 (6 bases). Trimming pared 3 bases from V and 1 base from J, leaving 16 bases between. Per the germline V gene, CDR1 is MNHNS and CDR2 is SASEGT. CDR3 length equals 16 residues. The CDR3 coding sequence is TGTGCCAGCAGTGACTTCTGGGGTAGCGGTTCCTACGAGCAGTACTTC. It specifies CASSDFWGSGSYEQYF.

This clonotype was recorded at least ten times. The chain carries TRBV12-3 or TRBV12-4 and TRBJ2-7, with D possibly being TRBD2 (6 bases). V was clipped by 8 bases and J by 2 bases, with 13 bases between them. This CDR3 has 13 residues. CDR3 nucleotide sequence: TGTGCCAGCGCGGGGCAGCCACCCTACGAGCAGTACTTC. Translation gives CASAGQPPYEQYF.

This clonotype was seen a few times. The chain uses TRBV7-6 and TRBJ2-1; TRBD2 agrees at 9 bases. The CDR3 length is 16 residues. Per germline, CDR1 SGHVS and CDR2 FNYEAQ. Trimming at V came to 5 bases and at J to 6 bases, leaving 11 bases not matched to a gene. The CDR3 spells CASSPPGEREVNEQFF. CDR3 bases: TGTGCCAGCAGCCCTCCGGGTGAGCGGGAGGTCAATGAGCAGTTCTTC.

There are a few counts of this clonotype. The chain uses TRBV9 and TRBJ2-1; 7 bases agree with TRBD1. The CDR3 is made up of 13 amino acids. Losses at the gene ends were 0 bases for V and 6 bases for J; bases not matched to a gene: 0. CDR1 is SGDLS and CDR2 is YYNGEE in the germline V gene. CDR3 nucleotide sequence: TGTGCCAGCAGCGTAGGGGACAGCAATGAGCAGTTCTTC. Amino acids: CASSVGDSNEQFF.